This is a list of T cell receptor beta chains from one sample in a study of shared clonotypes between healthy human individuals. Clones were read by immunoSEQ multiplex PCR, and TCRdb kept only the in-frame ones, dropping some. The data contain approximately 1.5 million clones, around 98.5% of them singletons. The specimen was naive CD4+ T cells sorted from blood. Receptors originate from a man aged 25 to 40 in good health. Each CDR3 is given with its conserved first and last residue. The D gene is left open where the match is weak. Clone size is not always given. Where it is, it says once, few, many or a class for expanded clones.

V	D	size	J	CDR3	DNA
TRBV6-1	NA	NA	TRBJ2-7	CASGNRYEQYF	TGTGCCTCGGGCAACCGATACGAGCAGTACTTC
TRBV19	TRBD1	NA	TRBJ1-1	CASSIKGALMAEAFF	TGTGCCAGTAGTATCAAGGGGGCATTGATGGCTGAAGCTTTCTTT
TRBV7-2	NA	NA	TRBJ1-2	CASSLASTQGYGYTF	TGTGCCAGCAGCTTAGCGTCCACGCAGGGGTATGGCTACACCTTC
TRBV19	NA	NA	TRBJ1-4	CASRRAEHNEKLFF	TGTGCCAGTAGACGAGCAGAACACAATGAAAAACTGTTTTTT
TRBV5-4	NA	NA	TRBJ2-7	CASSPRVRGPSYEQYF	TGTGCCAGCAGCCCCCGCGTAAGGGGCCCCTCCTACGAGCAGTACTTC
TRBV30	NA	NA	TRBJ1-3	CAWERSGNTIYF	TGTGCCTGGGAGAGGTCTGGAAACACCATATATTTT
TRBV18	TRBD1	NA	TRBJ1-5	CASSPGTGHQQPQHF	TGTGCCAGCTCACCAGGGACAGGGCATCAGCAGCCCCAGCATTTT
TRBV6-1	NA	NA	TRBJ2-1	CASSLTGTLNEQFF	TGTGCCAGCAGTTTAACCGGGACACTCAATGAGCAGTTCTTC
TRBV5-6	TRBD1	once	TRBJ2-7	CASSPGTVTYEQYF	TGTGCCAGCAGCCCCGGGACAGTAACCTACGAGCAGTACTTC
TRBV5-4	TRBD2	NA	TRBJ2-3	CASSLSGGTDTQYF	TGTGCCAGCAGCTTGTCGGGAGGGACAGATACGCAGTATTTT
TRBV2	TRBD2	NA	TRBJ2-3	CATTFLAGFTDTQYF	TGTGCCACCACATTCCTAGCGGGGTTCACAGATACGCAGTATTTT
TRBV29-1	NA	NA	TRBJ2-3	CSVMQAGTDTQYF	TGCAGCGTTATGCAGGCGGGGACAGATACGCAGTATTTT
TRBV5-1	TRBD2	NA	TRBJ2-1	CASSPGLAGEDYNEQFF	TGCGCCAGCAGCCCGGGACTAGCGGGAGAGGACTACAATGAGCAGTTCTTC
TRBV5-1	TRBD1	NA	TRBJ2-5	CASSLAGQGQETQYF	TGCGCCAGCAGCTTGGCGGGACAGGGCCAAGAGACCCAGTACTTC
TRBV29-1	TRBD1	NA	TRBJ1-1	CSATTGRSTEAFF	TGCAGCGCCACGACAGGGCGGAGCACTGAAGCTTTCTTT
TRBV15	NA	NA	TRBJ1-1	CATNGHPKDEAFF	TGTGCCACCAATGGACACCCAAAGGATGAAGCTTTCTTT
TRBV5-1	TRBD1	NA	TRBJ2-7	CASSPLDRGQNEQYF	TGCGCCAGCAGCCCCCTGGACAGGGGGCAAAACGAGCAGTACTTC
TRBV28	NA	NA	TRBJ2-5	CASSLDPAFSTPTLIQETQYF	TGTGCCAGCAGTCTCGACCCCGCGTTCTCAACCCCCACCCTGATCCAAGAGACCCAGTACTTC
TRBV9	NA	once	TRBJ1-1	CASSPLTGTGGAEAFF	TGTGCCAGCAGCCCACTAACGGGTACAGGCGGCGCTGAAGCTTTCTTT
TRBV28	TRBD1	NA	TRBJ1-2	CATQQGASGYTF	TGTGCCACCCAACAGGGGGCAAGTGGCTACACCTTC
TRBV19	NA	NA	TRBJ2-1	CASSPYAQWSEQFF	TGTGCCAGTAGTCCTTATGCCCAGTGGAGTGAGCAGTTCTTC
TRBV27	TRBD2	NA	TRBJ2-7	CASSPVAGGVHEQYF	TGTGCCAGCAGTCCCGTGGCGGGAGGTGTCCACGAGCAGTACTTC
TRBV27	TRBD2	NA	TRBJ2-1	CASSPSGRAYNEQFF	TGTGCCAGCAGCCCGAGCGGGAGGGCCTACAATGAGCAGTTCTTC
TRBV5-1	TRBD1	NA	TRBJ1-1	CASSTYRGGDTEAFF	TGCGCCAGCAGCACCTACAGGGGGGGAGACACTGAAGCTTTCTTT
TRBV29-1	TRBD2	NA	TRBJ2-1	CSVGGGTGGNEQFF	TGCAGCGTTGGGGGAGGGACGGGCGGCAATGAGCAGTTCTTC
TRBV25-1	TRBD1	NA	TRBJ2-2	CASSDDRRGSAGELFF	TGTGCCAGCAGTGACGACCGCAGGGGGTCGGCCGGGGAGCTGTTTTTT
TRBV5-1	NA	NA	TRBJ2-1	CASSLAGWQTSSYNEQFF	TGCGCCAGCAGCTTGGCCGGTTGGCAGACCAGCTCCTACAATGAGCAGTTCTTC
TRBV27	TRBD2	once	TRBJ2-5	CASTLLRGGGGGETQYF	TGTGCCAGCACCCTACTGAGAGGGGGCGGGGGGGGAGAGACCCAGTACTTC
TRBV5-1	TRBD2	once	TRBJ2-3	CASSRGVSDTQYF	TGCGCCAGCAGCCGGGGGGTATCAGATACGCAGTATTTT
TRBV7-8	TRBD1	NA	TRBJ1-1	CASSLRGRQGTEAFF	TGTGCCAGCAGCCTTAGGGGGAGACAGGGTACTGAAGCTTTCTTT
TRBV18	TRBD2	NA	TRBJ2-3	CASSAIDSGTQYF	TGTGCCAGCTCAGCGATTGATAGCGGGACGCAGTATTTT
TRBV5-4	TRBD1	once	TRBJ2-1	CASSRGTGETYNEQFF	TGTGCCAGCAGCCGTGGGACAGGGGAAACCTACAATGAGCAGTTCTTC
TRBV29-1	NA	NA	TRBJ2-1	CSVGDLYNEQFF	TGCAGCGTTGGGGACCTATACAATGAGCAGTTCTTC
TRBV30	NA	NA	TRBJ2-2	CAWSQQGVGELFF	TGTGCCTGGAGTCAGCAAGGGGTCGGGGAGCTGTTTTTT
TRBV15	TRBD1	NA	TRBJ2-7	CATSGRQGIVDEQYF	TGTGCCACCAGCGGACGACAGGGGATCGTGGACGAGCAGTACTTC
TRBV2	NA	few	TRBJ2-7	CASSEQGVQYF	TGTGCCAGCAGTGAACAGGGAGTGCAGTACTTC
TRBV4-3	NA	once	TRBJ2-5	CASSPGLIWRAEETQYF	TGCGCCAGCAGCCCTGGACTCATCTGGCGAGCGGAAGAGACCCAGTACTTC
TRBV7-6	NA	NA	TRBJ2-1	CASSLGGDHNEQFF	TGTGCCAGCAGCTTAGGGGGGGACCACAATGAGCAGTTCTTC
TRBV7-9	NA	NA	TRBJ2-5	CASSLLQETQYF	TGTGCCAGCAGCTTACTCCAAGAGACCCAGTACTTC
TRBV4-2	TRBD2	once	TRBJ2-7	CASSHPGTSGFEQYF	TGTGCCAGCAGCCACCCCGGGACTAGCGGGTTTGAGCAGTACTTC